This TCR beta chain was profiled in a study of shared clonotypes between healthy human individuals. Looking at the study overall: Two female and a few male donors aged 18 to 49 were enrolled.

Some clones are missing from TCRdb's copy, which holds only in-frame ones; the method was immunoSEQ multiplex PCR. The sample comprises 2 million to 2.5 million clones, approximately 96% of which are singletons, and roughly 0.13% rests with the top ten. Whole-study results and caveats: Naive CD4 clonotypes overlapped across a handful of donors at approximately 5.5%. Genetic and exposure-history diversity was limited by the few donors.

Trimming pared 4 bases from V and 4 bases from J, leaving 13 bases between. Per the germline V gene, CDR1 is SGHTA and CDR2 is FQGTGA. The CDR3 length is 15 residues. This clone was counted a few times. Its specificity is not known. V gene TRBV7-3 combines with J gene TRBJ2-2, with no clear D. Source material: naive CD4+ T cells sorted from blood. Subset meaning: CD45RA+ positively selected. The sequence came from a man between 18 and 35 years old in good health. Here the CDR3 DNA reads TGTGCCAGCAGCTCGCGGACCAGTGGCACCGGGGAGCTGTTTTTT. This codes for CASSSRTSGTGELFF.